Shown below are 5 T cell receptor beta chains from a single sample sequenced in a study of cytotoxic CD8 clonotypes in ibrutinib-treated CLL. The table came from immunoSEQ multiplex PCR; TCRdb's copy has only in-frame clones and leaves some out. The sample consists of some 140,000 clones, 91% of them appearing once. Sequencing was performed on PBMCs, taken after 12 months of ibrutinib treatment. Source of these receptors: a human donor with chronic lymphocytic leukemia.

The rearrangement links TRBV4-3 to TRBJ2-1, with D possibly being TRBD2 (6 bases). CDR1 is LGHNA and CDR2 is YSLEER in the germline V gene. V lost 1 base and J lost 4, with 11 bases in between. The CDR3 is made up of 15 amino acids. The chain's CDR3 is CASSQAGTRYNEQFF. The CDR3 DNA reads TGCGCCAGCAGCCAAGCCGGGACTCGTTACAATGAGCAGTTCTTC.

This rearrangement joins TRBV10-3 to TRBJ2-7; 11 nucleotides agree with TRBD2. Germline CDR1 and CDR2: ENHRY and SYGVKD. The V segment lost 2 bases and the J segment 5 bases; nucleotides outside the gene matches: 8. The CDR3 consists of 16 residues. CDR3 nucleotides: TGTGCCATCAGTGAGCCGTCACTAGCGGGAGTCCACGAGCAGTACTTC. This gives the protein CAISEPSLAGVHEQYF.

The rearrangement uses TRBV5-1 and TRBJ2-7, with 8 bases that match TRBD2. J was trimmed by 0 bases and V by 1 base; bases with no gene match: 6. The CDR3 sequence is 16 residues long. The germline V gene has CDR1 SGHRS and CDR2 YFSETQ. The CDR3 here is CASSLNVLADSYEQYF. The CDR3 DNA sequence: TGCGCCAGCAGCTTGAATGTACTAGCGGACTCCTACGAGCAGTACTTC.

This clone has a single count. The genes are TRBV29-1 and TRBJ2-3; 9 bases match TRBD2. The V segment lost 7 bases and the J segment 6 bases; nucleotides outside the gene matches: 11. Germline V gives CDR1 SQVTM, CDR2 ANQGSEA. This CDR3 is built from 14 residues. CDR3 loop: CSGEGASGDDTQYF. CDR3 bases: TGCAGCGGTGAGGGGGCTAGCGGGGACGATACGCAGTATTTT.

This clone appeared a single time. This sequence joins TRBV19 and TRBJ2-1; possible D gene TRBD1, 5 bases. V was cut by 7 bases and J by 4 bases, with 14 bases left in between. Germline lookup yields CDR1 LNHDA and CDR2 SQIVND (reference sequence). The CDR3 totals 14 residues. The CDR3 DNA follows: TGTGCCAGTAATGGGGCGCTGGGTTACAATGAGCAGTTCTTC. Translated, it gives CASNGALGYNEQFF.